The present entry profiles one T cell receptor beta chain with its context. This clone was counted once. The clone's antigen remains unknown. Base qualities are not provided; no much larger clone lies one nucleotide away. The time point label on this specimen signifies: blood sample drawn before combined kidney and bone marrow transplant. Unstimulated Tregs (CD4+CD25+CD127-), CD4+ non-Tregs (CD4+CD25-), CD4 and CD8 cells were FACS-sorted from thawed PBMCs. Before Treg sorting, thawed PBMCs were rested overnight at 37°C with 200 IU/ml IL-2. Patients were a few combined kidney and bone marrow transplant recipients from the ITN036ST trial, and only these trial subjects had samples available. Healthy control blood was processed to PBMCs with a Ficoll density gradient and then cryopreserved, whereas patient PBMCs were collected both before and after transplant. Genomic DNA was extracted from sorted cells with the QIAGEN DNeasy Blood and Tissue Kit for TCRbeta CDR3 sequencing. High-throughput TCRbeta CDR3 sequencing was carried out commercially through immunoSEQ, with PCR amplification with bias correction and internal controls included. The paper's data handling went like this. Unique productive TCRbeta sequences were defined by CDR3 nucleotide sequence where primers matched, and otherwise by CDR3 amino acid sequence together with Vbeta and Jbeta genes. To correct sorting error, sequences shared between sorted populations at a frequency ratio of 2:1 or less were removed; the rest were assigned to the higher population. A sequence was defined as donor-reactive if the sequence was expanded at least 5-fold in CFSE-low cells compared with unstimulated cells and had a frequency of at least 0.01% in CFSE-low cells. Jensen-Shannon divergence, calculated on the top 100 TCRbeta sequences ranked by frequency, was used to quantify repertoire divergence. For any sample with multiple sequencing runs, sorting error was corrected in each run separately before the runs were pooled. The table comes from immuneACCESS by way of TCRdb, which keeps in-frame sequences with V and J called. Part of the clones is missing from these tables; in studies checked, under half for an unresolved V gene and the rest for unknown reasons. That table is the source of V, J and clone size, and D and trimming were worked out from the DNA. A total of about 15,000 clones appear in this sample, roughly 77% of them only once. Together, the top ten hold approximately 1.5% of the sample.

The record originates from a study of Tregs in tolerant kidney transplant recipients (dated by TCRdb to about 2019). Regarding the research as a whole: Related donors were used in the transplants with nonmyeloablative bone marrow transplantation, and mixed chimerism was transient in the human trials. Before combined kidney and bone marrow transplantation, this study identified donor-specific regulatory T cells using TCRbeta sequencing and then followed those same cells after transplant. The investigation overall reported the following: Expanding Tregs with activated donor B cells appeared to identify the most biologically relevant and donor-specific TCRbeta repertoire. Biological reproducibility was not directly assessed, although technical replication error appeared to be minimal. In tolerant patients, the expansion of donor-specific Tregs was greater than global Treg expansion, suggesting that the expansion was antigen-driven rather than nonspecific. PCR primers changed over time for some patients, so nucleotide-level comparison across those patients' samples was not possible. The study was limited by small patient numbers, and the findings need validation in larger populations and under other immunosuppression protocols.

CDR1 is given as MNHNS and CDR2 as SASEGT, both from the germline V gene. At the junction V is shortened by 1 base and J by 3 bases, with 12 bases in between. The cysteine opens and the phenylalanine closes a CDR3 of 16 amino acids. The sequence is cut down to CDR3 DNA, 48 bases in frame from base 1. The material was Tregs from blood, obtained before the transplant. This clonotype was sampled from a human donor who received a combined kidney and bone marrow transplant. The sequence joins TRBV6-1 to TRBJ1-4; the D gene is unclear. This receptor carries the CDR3 CASSEGVVQANEKLFF. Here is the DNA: TGTGCCAGCAGTGAAGGGGTAGTGCAGGCTAATGAAAAACTGTTTTTT.